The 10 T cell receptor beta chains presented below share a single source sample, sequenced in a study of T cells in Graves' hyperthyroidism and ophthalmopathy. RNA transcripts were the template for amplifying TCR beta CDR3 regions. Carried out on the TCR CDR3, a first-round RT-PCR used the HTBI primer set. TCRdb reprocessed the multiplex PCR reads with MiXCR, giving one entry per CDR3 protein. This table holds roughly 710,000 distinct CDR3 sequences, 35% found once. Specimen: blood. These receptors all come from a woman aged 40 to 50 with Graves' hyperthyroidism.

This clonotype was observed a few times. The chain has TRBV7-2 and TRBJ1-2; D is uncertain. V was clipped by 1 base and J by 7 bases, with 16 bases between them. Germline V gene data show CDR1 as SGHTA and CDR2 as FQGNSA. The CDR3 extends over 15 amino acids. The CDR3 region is CASSLGGSGGRGYTF. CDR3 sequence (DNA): TGTGCCAGCAGCTTAGGGGGTTCTGGAGGTCGTGGCTACACCTTC. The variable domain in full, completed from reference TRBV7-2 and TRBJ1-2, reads GAGVSQSPSNKVTEKGKDVELRCDPISGHTALYWYRQSLGQGLEFLIYFQGNSAPDKSGLPSDRFSAERTGGSVSTLTIQRTQQEDSAVYLCASSLGGSGGRGYTFGSGTRLTVV.

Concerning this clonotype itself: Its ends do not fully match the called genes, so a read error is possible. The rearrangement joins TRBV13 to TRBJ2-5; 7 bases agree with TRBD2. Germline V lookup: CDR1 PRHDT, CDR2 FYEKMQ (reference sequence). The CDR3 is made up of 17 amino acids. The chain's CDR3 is CASSQGRGRSAQETQYF. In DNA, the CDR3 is TGCGCCAGCAGCCAAGGGCGGGGGAGGAGTGCCCAAGAGACCCAGTACTTC. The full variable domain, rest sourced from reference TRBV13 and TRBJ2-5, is AAGVIQSPRHLIKEKRETATLKCYPIPRHDTVYWYQQGPGQDPQFLISFYEKMQSDKGSIPDRFSAQQFSDYHSELNMSSLELGDSALYFCASSQGRGRSAQETQYFGPGTRLLVL.

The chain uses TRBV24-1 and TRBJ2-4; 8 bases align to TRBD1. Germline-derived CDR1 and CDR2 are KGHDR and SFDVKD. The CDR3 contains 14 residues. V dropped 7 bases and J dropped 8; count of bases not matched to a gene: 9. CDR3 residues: CATRDTGGRDIQYF. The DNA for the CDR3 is TGTGCCACCAGGGATACAGGGGGTAGGGACATTCAGTACTTC.

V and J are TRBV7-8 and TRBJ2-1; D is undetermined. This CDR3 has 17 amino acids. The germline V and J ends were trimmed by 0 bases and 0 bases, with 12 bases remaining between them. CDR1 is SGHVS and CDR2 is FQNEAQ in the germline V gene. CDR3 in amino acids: CASSLAADGSSYNEQFF. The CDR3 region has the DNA TGTGCCAGCAGCTTAGCGGCGGATGGAAGCTCCTACAATGAGCAGTTCTTC.

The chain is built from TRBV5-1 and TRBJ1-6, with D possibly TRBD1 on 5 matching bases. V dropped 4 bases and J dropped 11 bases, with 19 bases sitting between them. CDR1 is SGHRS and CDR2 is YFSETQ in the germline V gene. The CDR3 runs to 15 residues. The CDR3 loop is CASSQGPGIKPPLHF. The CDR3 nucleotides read TGCGCCAGCAGCCAAGGTCCAGGGATCAAGCCACCCCTCCACTTT.

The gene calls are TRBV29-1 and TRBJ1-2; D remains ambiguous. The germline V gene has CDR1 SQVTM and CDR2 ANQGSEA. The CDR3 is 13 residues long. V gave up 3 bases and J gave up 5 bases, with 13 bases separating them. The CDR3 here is CSVDDGEEYGYTF. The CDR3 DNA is TGCAGCGTTGACGACGGGGAAGAGTATGGCTACACCTTC.

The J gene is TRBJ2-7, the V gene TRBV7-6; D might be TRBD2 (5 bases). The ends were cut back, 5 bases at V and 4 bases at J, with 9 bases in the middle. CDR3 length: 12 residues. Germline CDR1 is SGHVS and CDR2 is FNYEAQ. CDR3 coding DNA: TGTGCCAGCAGCCAGAGGACTTACGAGCAGTACTTC. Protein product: CASSQRTYEQYF.

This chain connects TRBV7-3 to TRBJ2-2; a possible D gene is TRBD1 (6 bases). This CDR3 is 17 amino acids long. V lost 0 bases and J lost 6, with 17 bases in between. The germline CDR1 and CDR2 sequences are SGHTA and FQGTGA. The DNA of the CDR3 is TGTGCCAGCAGCTTAACTCCGGGACATCAGACTTCCGGGGAGCTGTTTTTT. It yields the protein CASSLTPGHQTSGELFF.

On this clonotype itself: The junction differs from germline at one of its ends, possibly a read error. This chain's CDR3 is CASSQFYRQPRSYGYTF. Here the CDR3 DNA reads TGCGCCAGCAGCCAATTTTATCGGCAGCCGCGGAGCTATGGCTACACCTTC. This chain joins TRBV7-8 and TRBJ1-2; D gene uncertain. The CDR3 has 17 residues. Germline V gene sequence: CDR1 SGHVS, CDR2 FQNEAQ.

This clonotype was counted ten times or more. The CDR3 loop reads CASSAGGRATDGQYF. The CDR3 DNA is TGTGCCAGCAGTGCCGGGGGGCGAGCTACCGACGGGCAGTACTTC. The V and J genes are TRBV2 and TRBJ2-7; D is possibly TRBD2 (7 bases). Germline loops: CDR1 SNHLY, CDR2 FYNNEI. This CDR3 is built from 15 residues. V lost 4 bases to trimming and J lost 9 bases, with 22 bases between them.